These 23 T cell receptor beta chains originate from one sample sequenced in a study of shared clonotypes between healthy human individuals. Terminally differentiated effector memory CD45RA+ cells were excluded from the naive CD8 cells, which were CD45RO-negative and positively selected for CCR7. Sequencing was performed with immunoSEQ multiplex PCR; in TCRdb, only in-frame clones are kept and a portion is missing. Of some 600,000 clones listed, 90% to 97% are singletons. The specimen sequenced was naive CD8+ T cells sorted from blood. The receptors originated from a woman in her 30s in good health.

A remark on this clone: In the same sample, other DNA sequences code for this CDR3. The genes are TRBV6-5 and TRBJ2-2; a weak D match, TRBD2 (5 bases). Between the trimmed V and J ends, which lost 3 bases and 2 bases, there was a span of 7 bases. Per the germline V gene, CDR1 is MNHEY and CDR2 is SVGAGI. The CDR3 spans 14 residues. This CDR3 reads CASSYSGNTGELFF. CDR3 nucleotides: TGTGCCAGCAGTTATTCGGGAAACACCGGGGAGCTGTTTTTT.

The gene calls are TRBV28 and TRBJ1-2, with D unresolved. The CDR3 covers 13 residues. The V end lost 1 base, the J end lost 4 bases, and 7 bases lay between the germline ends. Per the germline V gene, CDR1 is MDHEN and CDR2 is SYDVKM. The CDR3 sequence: CASSLSLIYGYTF. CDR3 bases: TGTGCCAGCAGTTTATCTTTGATCTATGGCTACACCTTC.

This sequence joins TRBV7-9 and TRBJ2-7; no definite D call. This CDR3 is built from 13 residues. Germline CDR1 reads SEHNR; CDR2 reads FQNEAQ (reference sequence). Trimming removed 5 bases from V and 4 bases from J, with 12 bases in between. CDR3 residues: CASSVAGRYEQYF. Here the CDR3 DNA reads TGTGCCAGCAGCGTGGCAGGACGTTACGAGCAGTACTTC. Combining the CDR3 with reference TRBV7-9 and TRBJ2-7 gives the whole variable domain DTGVSQNPRHKITKRGQNVTFRCDPISEHNRLYWYRQTLGQGPEFLTYFQNEAQLEKSRLLSDRFSAERPKGSFSTLEIQRTEQGDSAMYLCASSVAGRYEQYFGPGTRLTVT.

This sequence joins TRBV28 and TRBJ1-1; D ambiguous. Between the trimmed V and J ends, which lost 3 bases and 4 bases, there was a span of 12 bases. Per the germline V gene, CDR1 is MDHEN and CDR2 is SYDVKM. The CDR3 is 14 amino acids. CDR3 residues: CASSFPGRTTEAFF. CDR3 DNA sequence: TGTGCCAGCAGTTTCCCAGGAAGGACCACTGAAGCTTTCTTT.

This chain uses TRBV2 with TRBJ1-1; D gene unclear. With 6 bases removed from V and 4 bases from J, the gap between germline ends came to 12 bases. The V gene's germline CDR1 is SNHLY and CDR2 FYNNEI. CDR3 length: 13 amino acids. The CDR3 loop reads CASSADGLTEAFF. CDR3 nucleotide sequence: TGTGCCAGCAGCGCGGACGGCCTCACTGAAGCTTTCTTT.

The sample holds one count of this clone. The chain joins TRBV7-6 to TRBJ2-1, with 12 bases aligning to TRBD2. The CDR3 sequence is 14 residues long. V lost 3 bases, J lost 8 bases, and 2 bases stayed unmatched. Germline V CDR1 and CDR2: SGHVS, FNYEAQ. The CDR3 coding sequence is TGTGCCAGCAGCTTGGGACTAGCGGGCCATGAGCAGTTCTTC. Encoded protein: CASSLGLAGHEQFF. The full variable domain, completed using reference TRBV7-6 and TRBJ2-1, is GAGVSQSPRYKVTKRGQDVALRCDPISGHVSLYWYRQALGQGPEFLTYFNYEAQQDKSGLPNDRFSAERPEGSISTLTIQRTEQRDSAMYRCASSLGLAGHEQFFGPGTRLTVL.

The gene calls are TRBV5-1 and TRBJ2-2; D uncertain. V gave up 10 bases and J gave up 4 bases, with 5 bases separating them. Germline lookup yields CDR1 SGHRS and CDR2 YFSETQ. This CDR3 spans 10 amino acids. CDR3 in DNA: TGCGCCCCCGGCACCGGGGAGCTGTTTTTT. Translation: CAPGTGELFF.

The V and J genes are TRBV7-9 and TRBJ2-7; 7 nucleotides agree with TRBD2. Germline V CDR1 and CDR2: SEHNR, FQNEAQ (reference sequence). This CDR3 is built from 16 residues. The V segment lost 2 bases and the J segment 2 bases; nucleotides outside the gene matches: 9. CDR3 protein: CASSLRASGGTYEQYF. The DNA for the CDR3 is TGTGCCAGCAGCTTACGGGCTAGCGGAGGGACCTACGAGCAGTACTTC.

In nucleotides, the CDR3 is TGTGCCAGCAGTTTTAAGGGTCTTTACTATCAGCCCCAGCATTTT. Its translation: CASSFKGLYYQPQHF. The chain combines TRBV28 with TRBJ1-5; D is unclear. V lost 3 bases, J lost 5 bases, and 14 bases lay in between. The CDR3 is 15 residues long. The germline CDR1 and CDR2 sequences are MDHEN and SYDVKM.

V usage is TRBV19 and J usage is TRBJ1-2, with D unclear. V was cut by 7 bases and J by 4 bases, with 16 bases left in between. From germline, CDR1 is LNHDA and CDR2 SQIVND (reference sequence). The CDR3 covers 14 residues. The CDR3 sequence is CASTTKTRIYGYTF. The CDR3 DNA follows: TGTGCCAGTACAACGAAGACCCGAATCTATGGCTACACCTTC.

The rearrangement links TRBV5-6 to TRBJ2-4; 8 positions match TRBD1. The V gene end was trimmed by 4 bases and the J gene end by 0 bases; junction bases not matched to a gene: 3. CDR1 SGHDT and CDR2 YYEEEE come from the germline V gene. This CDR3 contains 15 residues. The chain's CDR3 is CASSATGEAKNIQYF. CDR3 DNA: TGTGCCAGCAGCGCGACAGGGGAAGCCAAAAACATTCAGTACTTC.

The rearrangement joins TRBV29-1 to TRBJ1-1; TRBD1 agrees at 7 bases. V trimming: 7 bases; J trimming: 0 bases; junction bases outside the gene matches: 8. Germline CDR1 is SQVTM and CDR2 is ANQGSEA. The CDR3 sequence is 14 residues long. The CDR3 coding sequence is TGCAGCGGGAGAGGGACAGAAGTGAACACTGAAGCTTTCTTT. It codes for CSGRGTEVNTEAFF.

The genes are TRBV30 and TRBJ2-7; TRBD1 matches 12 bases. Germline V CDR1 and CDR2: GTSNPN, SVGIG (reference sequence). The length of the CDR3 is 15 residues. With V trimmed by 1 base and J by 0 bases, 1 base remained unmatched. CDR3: CAWSGGQGASYEQYF. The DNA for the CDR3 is TGTGCCTGGAGTGGGGGACAGGGGGCCTCCTACGAGCAGTACTTC.

The CDR3 protein is CATSRRSGQRASGANVLTF. CDR3 nucleotide sequence: TGTGCCACCAGCAGACGTTCTGGCCAAAGGGCCTCTGGGGCCAACGTCCTGACTTTC. The rearrangement uses TRBV15 and TRBJ2-6; no clear D. Germline CDR1 is LNHNV and CDR2 is YYDKDF (reference sequence). The CDR3 runs 19 residues. Trimming shortened V by 2 bases and J by 0 bases, and 17 bases separated the two germline ends. The full variable domain, in which reference TRBV15 and TRBJ2-6 provide the parts outside the CDR3, is DAMVIQNPRYQVTQFGKPVTLSCSQTLNHNVMYWYQQKSSQAPKLLFHYYDKDFNNEADTPDNFQSRRPNTSFCFLDIRSPGLGDTAMYLCATSRRSGQRASGANVLTFGAGSRLTVL.

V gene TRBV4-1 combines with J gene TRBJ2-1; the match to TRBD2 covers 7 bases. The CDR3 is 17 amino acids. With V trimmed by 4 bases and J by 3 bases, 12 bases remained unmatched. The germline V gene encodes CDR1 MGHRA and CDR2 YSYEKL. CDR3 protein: CASSPRPARELYNEQFF. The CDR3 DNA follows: TGCGCCAGCAGCCCCCGCCCCGCGCGGGAGCTCTACAATGAGCAGTTCTTC.

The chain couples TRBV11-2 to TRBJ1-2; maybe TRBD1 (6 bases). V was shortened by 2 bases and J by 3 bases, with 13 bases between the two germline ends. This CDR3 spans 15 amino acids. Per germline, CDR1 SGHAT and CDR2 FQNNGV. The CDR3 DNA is TGTGCCAGCAGCTTATACACAGGGATAGACTATGGCTACACCTTC. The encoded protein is CASSLYTGIDYGYTF. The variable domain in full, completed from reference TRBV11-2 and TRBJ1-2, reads EAGVAQSPRYKIIEKRQSVAFWCNPISGHATLYWYQQILGQGPKLLIQFQNNGVVDDSQLPKDRFSAERLKGVDSTLKIQPAKLEDSAVYLCASSLYTGIDYGYTFGSGTRLTVV.

The CDR3, as DNA: TGTGCCAGCAGCTATGGCCCGGGGGATCAGCCCCAGCATTTT. It specifies CASSYGPGDQPQHF. V is TRBV13 and J is TRBJ1-5; tentative D call: TRBD1 (5 bases). Germline CDR1 PRHDT, CDR2 FYEKMQ (reference sequence). Trimming cost V 4 bases and J 5 bases, with 12 bases left between them. The CDR3 covers 14 residues.

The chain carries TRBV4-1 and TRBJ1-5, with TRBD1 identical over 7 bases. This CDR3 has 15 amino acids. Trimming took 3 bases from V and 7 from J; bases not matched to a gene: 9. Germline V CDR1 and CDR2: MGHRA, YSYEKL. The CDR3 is CASSHEGGAGQPQHF. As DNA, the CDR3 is TGCGCCAGCAGCCATGAAGGGGGCGCGGGGCAGCCCCAGCATTTT.

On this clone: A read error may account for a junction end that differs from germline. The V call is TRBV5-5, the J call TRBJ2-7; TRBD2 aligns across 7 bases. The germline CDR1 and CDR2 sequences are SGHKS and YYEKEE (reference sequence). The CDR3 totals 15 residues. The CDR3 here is CASSWGVTSSHEQYF. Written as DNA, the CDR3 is TGTGCCAGCAGCTGGGGGGTGACTAGCTCCCACGAGCAGTACTTC. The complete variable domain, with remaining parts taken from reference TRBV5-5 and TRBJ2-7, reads DAGVTQSPTHLIKTRGQQVTLRCSPISGHKSVSWYQQVLGQGPQFIFQYYEKEERGRGNFPDRFSARQFPNYSSELNVNALLLGDSALYLCASSWGVTSSHEQYFGPGTRLTVT.

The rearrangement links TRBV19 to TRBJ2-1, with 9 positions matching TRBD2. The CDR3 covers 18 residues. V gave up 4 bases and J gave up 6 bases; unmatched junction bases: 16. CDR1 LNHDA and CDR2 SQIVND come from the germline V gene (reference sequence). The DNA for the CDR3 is TGTGCCAGTAGTAAGGTAGGACTAGCGCCAAAAGTCGGCAATGAGCAGTTCTTC. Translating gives CASSKVGLAPKVGNEQFF.

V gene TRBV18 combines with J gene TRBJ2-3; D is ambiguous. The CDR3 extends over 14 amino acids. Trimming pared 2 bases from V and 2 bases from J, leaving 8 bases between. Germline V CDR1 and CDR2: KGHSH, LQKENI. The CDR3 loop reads CASSPDSLTDTQYF. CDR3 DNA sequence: TGTGCCAGCTCACCAGACTCCCTCACAGATACGCAGTATTTT. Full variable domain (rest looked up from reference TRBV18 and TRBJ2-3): NAGVMQNPRHLVRRRGQEARLRCSPMKGHSHVYWYRQLPEEGLKFMVYLQKENIIDESGMPKERFSAEFPKEGPSILRIQQVVRGDSAAYFCASSPDSLTDTQYFGPGTRLTVL.

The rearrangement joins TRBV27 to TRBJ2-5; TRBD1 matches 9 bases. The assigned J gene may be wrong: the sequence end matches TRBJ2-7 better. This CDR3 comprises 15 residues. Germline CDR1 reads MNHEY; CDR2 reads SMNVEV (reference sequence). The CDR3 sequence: CASRVLDRGFGEQYF. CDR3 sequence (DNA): TGTGCCAGCAGGGTCCTCGACAGGGGGTTCGGCGAGCAGTACTTC.

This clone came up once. The CDR3 DNA sequence: TGCGCCAGCAGGGGACAGCCAACCTCCTACGAGCAGTACTTC. Translated: CASRGQPTSYEQYF. The chain uses TRBV23-1 and TRBJ2-7; 7 nucleotides agree with TRBD1. TRBV23-1 is marked as an open reading frame, function uncertain. V shed 6 bases and J 0 bases; nucleotides not matched to a gene: 5. This CDR3 spans 14 amino acids.